Shown below are 13 T cell receptor beta chains from a single sample sequenced in a study of early T cells in non-severe SARS-CoV-2 infection. TCRdb itself ran the 5' RACE reads through MiXCR, one entry per CDR3 protein. The sample consists of some 61,000 distinct CDR3 sequences, over 10% of them appearing once. The sequenced sample consisted of whole blood. The receptors were gathered from an adult who was a healthcare worker with PCR-confirmed SARS-CoV-2 infection or an uninfected control (not recorded which).

This clonotype has ten or more counts. The chain has TRBV7-9 and TRBJ1-1; D unclear. Trimming removed 3 bases from V and 2 bases from J, with 4 bases in between. The germline V gene encodes CDR1 SEHNR and CDR2 FQNEAQ (reference sequence). The CDR3 totals 12 residues. This chain's CDR3 is CASSLINTEAFF. CDR3 sequence (DNA): TGTGCCAGCAGCTTGATAAACACTGAAGCTTTCTTT.

This clonotype was detected only a few times. This rearrangement joins TRBV13 to TRBJ2-7, with D unclear. The CDR3 sequence is 12 residues long. With 2 bases removed from V and 3 bases from J, the gap between germline ends came to 5 bases. Germline V gives CDR1 PRHDT, CDR2 FYEKMQ (reference sequence). The CDR3 spells CASSLMGYEQYF. CDR3 nucleotides: TGTGCCAGCAGCTTAATGGGCTACGAGCAGTACTTC.

The V and J genes are TRBV4-1 and TRBJ1-2; TRBD1 agrees at 8 bases. The V gene end was trimmed by 3 bases and the J gene end by 8 bases; junction bases not matched to a gene: 11. Germline CDR1 MGHRA, CDR2 YSYEKL. This CDR3 contains 15 residues. Here the CDR3 reads CASSQLAGGAYGYTF. The CDR3 region has the DNA TGCGCCAGCAGCCAGCTTGCAGGGGGCGCGTACGGCTACACCTTC.

For this clonotype: This clone may be a read error of a much larger clone one base away. Lacking the conserved final phenylalanine or tryptophan, this CDR3 likely reflects a read error. This sequence joins TRBV2 and TRBJ2-7, with D hard to call. The CDR3 consists of 13 residues. V gave up 2 bases and J gave up 0 bases, with 5 bases separating them. Germline CDR1 reads SNHLY; CDR2 reads FYNNEI. DNA of the CDR3: TGTGCCAGCAGTGAACCGTTCTCCTACGAGCAGTACCTC. It encodes CASSEPFSYEQYL.

The chain uses TRBV6-1 and TRBJ1-1; D gene ambiguous. This CDR3 is 15 amino acids long. In germline, CDR1 is MNHNS, CDR2 SASEGT. Trimming shortened V by 5 bases and J by 3 bases, and 16 bases separated the two germline ends. CDR3 in DNA: TGTGCCAGCAGTCCATCGGGGTGGGAGTACACTGAAGCTTTCTTT. This encodes CASSPSGWEYTEAFF.

This clonotype was seen a handful of times. The rearrangement links TRBV29-1 to TRBJ2-3, with 15 bases lining up with TRBD2. V lost 6 bases, J lost 1 base, and 11 bases stayed unmatched. Germline values: CDR1 SQVTM, CDR2 ANQGSEA. The CDR3 is 18 amino acids. This CDR3 is CSVRTGTSGRWGTDTQYF. The CDR3 nucleotides read TGCAGCGTCCGGACCGGGACTAGCGGGAGGTGGGGCACAGATACGCAGTATTTT.

This clonotype has more than one count but fewer than ten. The chain recombines TRBV20-1 with TRBJ2-6; D is undetermined. The V and J ends lost 6 bases and 0 bases respectively, with 9 bases between them. The CDR3 is made up of 14 amino acids. The germline V gene has CDR1 DFQATT and CDR2 SNEGSKA (reference sequence). The CDR3 spells CSAPQFSGANVLTF. DNA of the CDR3: TGCAGTGCCCCCCAGTTCTCTGGGGCCAACGTCCTGACTTTC.

This clonotype was detected ten times or more. V and J are TRBV5-1 and TRBJ1-1, with no clear D. The germline V and J ends were trimmed by 2 bases and 4 bases, with 12 bases remaining between them. This CDR3 comprises 14 residues. Germline V CDR1 and CDR2: SGHRS, YFSETQ. The CDR3 nucleotides are TGCGCCAGCAGCTTAAGCCCTGCGGCCACTGAAGCTTTCTTT. Its protein is CASSLSPAATEAFF.

This clonotype has a handful of counts. The chain employs TRBV3-1 and TRBJ2-3, with D tentatively TRBD1 (5 bases). V was clipped by 0 bases and J by 5 bases, with 9 bases between them. This CDR3 is 14 amino acids long. The germline V gene encodes CDR1 LGHDT and CDR2 YNNKEL (reference sequence). CDR3 region: CASSQDRQLDTQYF. CDR3 in DNA: TGTGCCAGCAGCCAAGACAGACAGCTAGATACGCAGTATTTT.

The chain links TRBV20-1 to TRBJ1-3; D ambiguous. This CDR3 comprises 15 residues. The germline V gene has CDR1 DFQATT and CDR2 SNEGSKA (reference sequence). Between the trimmed V and J ends, which lost 4 bases and 0 bases, there was a span of 13 bases. The CDR3 region is CSATTGSLSGNTIYF. For the CDR3, the DNA is TGCAGTGCTACCACTGGGAGCCTCTCTGGAAACACCATATATTTT.

The chain uses TRBV7-2 and TRBJ2-7; 7 nucleotides line up with TRBD1. The CDR3 sequence is 13 residues long. The J segment lost 2 bases and the V segment lost 6 bases, leaving 4 bases of the junction unmatched. CDR1 and CDR2 (germline): SGHTA, FQGNSA. The DNA for the CDR3 is TGTGCCAGCAGGTTACAGGGGACCTACGAGCAGTACTTC. Amino acids: CASRLQGTYEQYF.

Worth noting for this clonotype: One base away lies a much larger clone, so this may be a sequencing read error. The genes are TRBV6-6 and TRBJ1-1; D might be TRBD1 (5 bases). The CDR3 length is 14 residues. CDR1 is MNHNY, CDR2 SVGAGI, per germline (reference sequence). Trimming took off 10 bases at V and 4 bases at J, with 19 bases between the two ends. The CDR3 DNA is TGTGCCAACAGCCCCCAGGGCGGGCTCACTGAAGCTTTCTTT. This codes for CANSPQGGLTEAFF.

This chain uses TRBV5-1 with TRBJ1-2, with D unclear. The ends were cut back, 0 bases at V and 3 bases at J, with 6 bases in the middle. Per germline, CDR1 SGHRS and CDR2 YFSETQ. The CDR3 has 13 residues. Here the CDR3 reads CASSLDPDYGYTF. The CDR3 coding sequence is TGCGCCAGCAGCTTGGATCCAGACTATGGCTACACCTTC.